The source of this TCR beta chain is a study of OX40 agonist ivuxolimab in advanced cancers. Study background: People in dose escalation had one of these cancers: hepatocellular carcinoma, melanoma, renal cell or head and neck cancer.

The assay was immunoSEQ multiplex PCR, and TCRdb's table has in-frame clones only and misses some. The sample contains some 60,000 clones, around 87% of which appear only once. Trimming shortened V by 7 bases and J by 2 bases, and 11 bases separated the two germline ends. Germline V lookup: CDR1 LGHNA, CDR2 YSLEER. The CDR3 is 13 residues long. The origin of this receptor is an adult with an advanced solid tumor such as melanoma, head and neck, liver or kidney cancer. Source: CD4+ or CD8+ T cells sorted from blood, taken in a trial of the OX40 agonist ivuxolimab. The chain has TRBV4-3 and TRBJ1-1; D uncertain. The CDR3 sequence: CASTRQPNTEAFF. CDR3 sequence (DNA): TGCGCCAGCACTAGACAACCCAACACTGAAGCTTTCTTT.